Presented here are 10 T cell receptor beta chains from one specimen sequenced in a study of identical twins' blood T cells (dated by TCRdb to about 2013). The library was obtained by 5' RACE. Sequencing took place on an Illumina Genome Analyzer IIx. TCRdb reprocessing: public reads trimmed at Q25 with fastp, clones called with MiXCR, in-frame beta chains kept. Every distinct CDR3 protein forms one entry, paired with its most common genes and DNA. The table for this sample lists 350,000 to 400,000 distinct CDR3 sequences; over 25% of them were counted only once. The ten largest account for roughly 6.1% of the sample. Source material: PBMCs. All receptors come from a woman aged 18 to 55 in good health.

The chain employs TRBV7-2 and TRBJ1-2; a weak D match, TRBD1 (5 bases). In germline, CDR1 is SGHTA, CDR2 FQGNSA. The length of the CDR3 is 14 residues. Trimming pared 6 bases from V and 0 bases from J, leaving 11 bases between. The CDR3 loop reads CASRKTVSNYGYTF. CDR3 nucleotide sequence: TGTGCCAGCAGAAAGACAGTTTCTAACTATGGCTACACCTTC.

This clonotype turned up a few times. The chain is built from TRBV18 and TRBJ1-2, with D unresolved. The germline CDR1 and CDR2 sequences are KGHSH and LQKENI. The V end lost 0 bases, the J end lost 2 bases, and 7 bases lay between the germline ends. The CDR3 spans 14 residues. CDR3 region: CASSPPAPNYGYTF. In DNA, the CDR3 is TGTGCCAGCTCACCACCGGCTCCGAACTATGGCTACACCTTC. Based on the CDR3 plus reference TRBV18 and TRBJ1-2, the full variable domain is NAGVMQNPRHLVRRRGQEARLRCSPMKGHSHVYWYRQLPEEGLKFMVYLQKENIIDESGMPKERFSAEFPKEGPSILRIQQVVRGDSAAYFCASSPPAPNYGYTFGSGTRLTVV.

The chain employs TRBV4-3 and TRBJ2-2; D remains ambiguous. Trimming cost V 1 base and J 0 bases, with 15 bases left between them. Germline-derived CDR1 and CDR2 are LGHNA and YSLEER. The CDR3 spans 18 residues. CDR3 region: CASSQVLVGAANTGELFF. CDR3 DNA: TGCGCCAGCAGCCAAGTATTAGTCGGAGCAGCGAACACCGGGGAGCTGTTTTTT.

This clonotype occurred a few times. This chain connects TRBV5-1 to TRBJ1-2; D unclear. The germline V gene has CDR1 SGHRS and CDR2 YFSETQ. The CDR3 has 14 amino acids. Between the trimmed V and J ends, which lost 4 bases and 4 bases, there was a span of 14 bases. CDR3 in amino acids: CASSRDGYLYGYTF. The CDR3 DNA reads TGCGCCAGCAGCCGCGACGGATACCTCTATGGCTACACCTTC.

The chain joins TRBV10-3 to TRBJ2-2; 7 positions agree with TRBD1. V dropped 8 bases and J dropped 1; count of bases not matched to a gene: 7. CDR1 and CDR2 (germline): ENHRY, SYGVKD. The length of the CDR3 is 15 residues. The CDR3 region has the DNA TGTGCCATCGGGGACAGAGAACAGAACACCGGGGAGCTGTTTTTT. It is translated as CAIGDREQNTGELFF.

This chain uses TRBV12-3 or TRBV12-4 with TRBJ2-2; D gene unclear. Deletions cut 11 bases from V and 4 bases from J, with 17 bases between. CDR3 size: 14 residues. Here the CDR3 reads CAGLSLVLTGELFF. Here the CDR3 DNA reads TGTGCCGGCCTTTCCCTTGTACTCACCGGGGAGCTGTTTTTT.

This chain uses TRBV11-2 with TRBJ2-3, with D hard to call. Trimming stripped 0 bases from V and 3 bases from J, with 7 bases between. The CDR3 contains 14 residues. CDR1 and CDR2 (germline): SGHAT, FQNNGV. The chain's CDR3 is CASSLDWSTDTQYF. In nucleotides, the CDR3 is TGTGCCAGCAGCTTAGATTGGAGTACAGATACGCAGTATTTT.

As regards this clonotype: A read error may explain this, as a much larger clone is one base away. The V and J genes are TRBV29-1 and TRBJ2-2; D might be TRBD1 (5 bases). Deletions cut 7 bases from V and 6 bases from J, with 15 bases between. This CDR3 is 13 amino acids long. In germline, CDR1 is SQVTM, CDR2 ANQGSEA. CDR3 sequence (DNA): TGCAGCGCACAGGAGATTACGGCCGGGGAGCTGTTTTTT. The encoded protein is CSAQEITAGELFF.

This sequence joins TRBV21-1 and TRBJ2-1; the tabulated D call, TRBD1, remains unverified against the DNA. TRBV21-1 is reported as a pseudogene. CDR3 length: 16 amino acids. DNA for the CDR3: TGTGCCAGCAGCAAAATAAAGGGCAGGGGAGTGAATGAGCAGTTCTTC. It translates to CASSKIKGRGVNEQFF.

This clonotype showed up many times. The chain has TRBV20-1 and TRBJ1-2, with TRBD1 as a possible D gene (6 bases). Germline loops: CDR1 DFQATT, CDR2 SNEGSKA (reference sequence). Trimming left V 3 bases short and J 7 bases short, with 12 bases between. The CDR3 is made up of 12 amino acids. CDR3 sequence: CSARELQGGYTF. The CDR3 DNA is TGCAGTGCTAGGGAACTACAGGGTGGCTACACCTTC.